The clone carrying this TCR beta chain has at least ten counts. Its cognate antigen is unknown. The authors amplified TCR beta CDR3 regions, and they did so from RNA transcripts for repertoire sequencing. HTBI primers primed a first-round RT-PCR, and a second-round multiplex PCR followed. TCRdb itself ran the multiplex PCR reads through MiXCR, one entry per CDR3 protein. The table has 350,000 to 400,000 distinct CDR3 sequences, just over 15% seen once. This sample was taken from a study of Graves' ophthalmopathy and Graves' hyperthyroidism. Overall study findings and caveats: The majority of expanded thyroid clonotypes above 0.001 frequency also occurred in blood. Ophthalmopathy progression was predicted with 65% to 71% sensitivity and about 74% specificity.

Hyperthyroidism qualified as stable when ophthalmopathy did not develop within 18 months of follow-up. Trimming stripped 2 bases from V and 0 bases from J, with 14 bases between. The CDR3 extends over 17 amino acids. The source of this sequence is a young woman with stable Graves' hyperthyroidism. The rearrangement links TRBV12-3 or TRBV12-4 to TRBJ1-3; D gene uncertain. The sample consisted of peripheral blood. CDR3 bases: TGTGCCAGCAGTTTATTGGCAGGCGAAGCCTCTGGAAACACCATATATTTT. Protein sequence: CASSLLAGEASGNTIYF.